The table lists the clone carrying this T cell receptor beta chain with a count of one. These data come from a study of blood T cell repertoires in COVID-19. Study context: The United States, Italy and Spain supplied acute and convalescent COVID-19 samples. T cells, B-cell-depleted T cells, or PBMCs provided the cDNA or gDNA that served as material.

In the original analysis: Amplification of reference gene primers was used by the study to estimate nucleated cell counts. Here immunoSEQ multiplex PCR was the method, and the copy in TCRdb shows in-frame clones only, minus some. V and J calls and clone size are those listed in that table; D and trimming were worked out from the DNA. The table includes 90,000 to 110,000 clones, around four fifths detected once. This CDR3 contains 18 residues. The germline CDR1 and CDR2 sequences are WSHSY and SAAADI. J lost 1 base, V lost 7 bases, and 10 bases had no gene match. The clonotype originates from a woman aged 55-69 years with acute or convalescent COVID-19. Material for sequencing was peripheral blood. This chain joins TRBV10-2 and TRBJ2-2; 12 positions agree with TRBD2. The CDR3 sequence: CASNSGLAGGLNTGELFF. CDR3 nucleotides: TGCGCCAGCAACTCCGGGCTAGCGGGGGGGTTGAACACCGGGGAGCTGTTTTTT.